This T cell receptor beta chain was profiled in a study of T cells in Graves' hyperthyroidism and ophthalmopathy. Using RNA transcripts as the source, TCR beta CDR3 regions were amplified. The primer set for the first-round RT-PCR of the TCR CDR3 was HTBI. TCRdb independently ran MiXCR on the multiplex PCR reads; one entry per CDR3 protein. The table records about 640,000 distinct CDR3 sequences, approximately 15% of them present only once. Study observations and caveats: Ophthalmopathy was distinguished from stable hyperthyroidism by 13 V-J signatures. Most thyroid clonotypes that were expanded above 0.001 also turned up in blood.

Exclusions: uncontrolled infection, other autoimmune disease, pregnancy, lactation. Each diagnosis drew on symptoms, thyroxine, TRAb, thyroid ultrasound and orbital computed tomography findings. This clonotype was found many times. Its antigen is not known. What was sequenced was blood. This receptor was obtained from a woman in her forties or fifties with Graves' ophthalmopathy.

The CDR3 region has the DNA TGTGCCAGCAGCTTAGGTCGCCGGATTCAACTCACAGATACGCAGTATTTT. Encoded protein: CASSLGRRIQLTDTQYF. The chain uses TRBV7-2 and TRBJ2-3; no firm D call. Germline V CDR1 and CDR2: SGHTA, FQGNSA. CDR3 length equals 17 residues. The V end was cut by 1 base, the J end by 2 bases, with 16 bases between.